This T cell receptor beta chain was identified during a study of T-cell memory formation after mild COVID-19. Regarding the study as a whole: Among clones peaking at day 37 in the second wave, SARS-CoV-2 specificity remained unconfirmed. The study found contracting CD4+ clones mainly in CM and EM and contracting CD8+ clones in EMRA.

In this sample, this clonotype turned up a few times. Its cognate antigen is unknown. 5'RACE with constant-segment primers built TCRalpha and TCRbeta cDNA libraries with UMIs. TCRdb used MiXCR to reprocess the 5' RACE reads, holding one entry per CDR3 protein. The sample includes about 240,000 distinct CDR3 sequences, over 9% of them seen just once. V was clipped by 0 bases and J by 1 base; unmatched bases: 3. Germline V lookup: CDR1 SGHRS, CDR2 YFSETQ. This CDR3 region has 16 residues. Input material: PBMCs or a T cell subset sorted from them (not recorded which). V gene TRBV5-1 combines with J gene TRBJ2-2, with 7 nucleotides matching TRBD1. This sequence originates from a man between 18 and 35 years old who had mild COVID-19 (a few samples of this study predate the infection). Cell type and time point are not known. CDR3: CASSLARTGNTGELFF. The CDR3 region has the DNA TGCGCCAGCAGCTTGGCTCGGACAGGGAACACCGGGGAGCTGTTTTTT.